This T cell receptor beta chain was sequenced for a study of blood T cell repertoires in COVID-19. On the study more broadly: Material from acute and convalescent COVID-19 was sourced from the United States, Italy and Spain. In each case, the material was cDNA or gDNA derived from T cells, B-cell-depleted T cells, or PBMCs.

Original methodology: Estimates of nucleated cell counts were drawn from the amplification of reference gene primers. Only in-frame clones appear in the TCRdb table, and some are missing; sequencing was by immunoSEQ multiplex PCR. Clonal size and the V and J genes are those of that table, whereas D and trimming came from the DNA. Among 130,000 to 150,000 clones, 75% to 90% were seen once, and the ten largest hold approximately 35%. CDR3 length equals 17 residues. V was clipped by 5 bases and J by 6 bases; unmatched bases: 17. CDR1 and CDR2 (germline): KGHSH, LQKENI. The chain is built from TRBV18 and TRBJ2-3, with 7 bases fitting TRBD1. The TCR comes from a man aged 50-60 years who had recovered from COVID-19. Sequenced material: peripheral blood. CDR3 sequence: CASSARGEGQGVDTQYF. The CDR3 DNA is TGTGCCAGCTCAGCCAGAGGAGAGGGCCAGGGGGTCGATACGCAGTATTTT.